The 14 T cell receptor beta chains below all came from one sample that was sequenced in a study of tumor-infiltrating lymphocytes in oesophageal squamous cell carcinoma (dated by TCRdb to the mid-2010s). Library preparation was by PCR. Sequenced using an Illumina HiSeq 1500. TCRdb reanalyzed the raw reads on its own, using fastp at Q25 for trimming and MiXCR for clone calling, and kept in-frame beta chains. Each entry is one CDR3 protein sequence, shown with its most common DNA and genes. The sample profile shows approximately 14,000 distinct CDR3 sequences; 50% of them were found once. Of the sample, about a sixth is held by the ten largest clones. Sequences were obtained from esophageal tumor tissue. Source of these receptors: a male donor with esophageal squamous cell carcinoma.

The rearrangement joins TRBV7-8 to TRBJ2-5; perhaps D is TRBD1 or TRBD2 (5 bases each). The CDR3 runs 17 residues. CDR1 and CDR2 (germline): SGHVS, FQNEAQ. Trimming cost V 0 bases and J 1 base, with 15 bases left between them. This chain's CDR3 is CASSLAVNSGSQETQYF. CDR3 sequence (DNA): TGTGCCAGCAGCTTAGCGGTCAATTCAGGGAGCCAAGAGACCCAGTACTTC.

The chain couples TRBV7-4 to TRBJ2-3, with D possibly matching TRBD2 (5 bases). V was shortened by 5 bases and J by 3 bases, with 18 bases between the two germline ends. This CDR3 has 16 amino acids. The V gene's germline CDR1 is SGHVT and CDR2 SQSDAQ. CDR3 loop: CASSPRIRRSTDTQYF. The CDR3 DNA sequence: TGTGCCAGCAGCCCTCGGATCAGGAGGTCGACAGATACGCAGTATTTT. The whole variable domain, filled in from reference TRBV7-4 and TRBJ2-3, reads GAGVSQSPRYKVAKRGRDVALRCDSISGHVTLYWYRQTLGQGSEVLTYSQSDAQRDKSGRPSGRFSAERPERSVSTLKIQRTEQGDSAVYLCASSPRIRRSTDTQYFGPGTRLTVL.

The CDR3 nucleotides are TGTGCCTGGAGTGTCCAAGGGGTGAACACTGAAGCTTTCTTT. Translated, it gives CAWSVQGVNTEAFF. The chain has TRBV30 and TRBJ1-1; tentative D call: TRBD1 (5 bases). The length of the CDR3 is 14 residues. The germline V gene has CDR1 GTSNPN and CDR2 SVGIG (reference sequence). V was trimmed by 0 bases and J by 0 bases, leaving 8 bases between them.

The chain carries TRBV28 and TRBJ2-4; no reliable D call. The DNA matches TRBJ2-7 better at its end, which makes the J call doubtful. The CDR3 is made up of 12 amino acids. CDR1 MDHEN and CDR2 SYDVKM come from the germline V gene. CDR3 sequence (DNA): TGTGCCAGCAGCCCCCTTGGGGACGAGCAGTACTTC. Its protein product is CASSPLGDEQYF.

This clonotype appeared many times. V and J are TRBV10-2 and TRBJ1-1, with 9 nucleotides matching TRBD1. Germline CDR1 reads WSHSY; CDR2 reads SAAADI. Losses at the gene ends were 1 base for V and 1 base for J; bases not matched to a gene: 7. This CDR3 has 17 amino acids. CDR3 sequence reads: CASSEYRQGVQNTEAFF. DNA for the CDR3: TGCGCCAGCAGTGAGTATAGACAGGGGGTCCAGAACACTGAAGCTTTCTTT.

This clonotype has at least ten counts. V and J are TRBV6-6 and TRBJ1-3; D remains unclear. V was trimmed by 2 bases and J by 6 bases, leaving 17 bases between them. Germline loops: CDR1 MNHNY, CDR2 SVGAGI (reference sequence). The CDR3 has 16 residues. CDR3 sequence: CASSYRLGQLENTIYF. CDR3 DNA sequence: TGTGCCAGCAGTTACCGACTTGGCCAGCTGGAAAACACCATATATTTT.

As regards this clonotype: Likely a read error: the CDR3 ends without its conserved phenylalanine or tryptophan. The DNA is left out, because the CDR3 cannot be placed on it with certainty; the CDR3 is given as TCRdb lists it. The J gene is TRBJ2-7, the V gene TRBV7-2; no check of the table's D call, TRBD1, against the DNA was made. The length of the CDR3 is 16 amino acids, counting both ends. The germline V gene has CDR1 SGHTA and CDR2 FQGNSA. The CDR3 sequence is CASSPMLGQLGYTFGS.

This clonotype was observed a few times. The rearrangement links TRBV7-9 to TRBJ2-1; no definite D call. Germline-derived CDR1 and CDR2 are SEHNR and FQNEAQ (reference sequence). The CDR3 consists of 14 residues. V lost 4 bases and J lost 0, with 7 bases in between. As DNA, the CDR3 is TGTGCCAGCAGCTCCCTCCCCTCCTACAATGAGCAGTTCTTC. Protein sequence: CASSSLPSYNEQFF.

V is TRBV6-2 or TRBV6-3 and J is TRBJ2-1; 12 nucleotides agree with TRBD2. The germline gives CDR1 MNHEY, CDR2 SVGEGT. This CDR3 spans 15 amino acids. J lost 11 bases, V lost 0 bases, and 5 bases had no gene match. CDR3 nucleotides: TGTGCCAGCAGTTACTCAGCTAGCGGGGGGGCAAAGCAGTTCTTC. Residues: CASSYSASGGAKQFF.

This chain connects TRBV7-6 to TRBJ2-3; D gene unclear. With the DNA end fitting TRBJ2-7 better, the J assignment may be wrong. This CDR3 spans 12 amino acids. CDR1 is SGHVS, CDR2 FNYEAQ, per germline. The CDR3 DNA reads as TGTGCCAGCAGCTCGGGTCGGAACGAGCAGTACTTC. As protein: CASSSGRNEQYF.

This clonotype has at least ten counts. The CDR3 loop reads CASSPSGGHGNYGYTF. The CDR3 region has the DNA TGTGCCAGCAGTCCGTCGGGGGGGCACGGAAACTATGGCTACACCTTC. This chain uses TRBV25-1 with TRBJ1-2; tentative D call: TRBD1 (6 bases). The CDR3 length is 16 residues. Germline V lookup: CDR1 MGHDK, CDR2 SYGVNS. V shed 5 bases and J shed 2 bases, with 18 bases lying between them.

Here the CDR3 DNA reads TGTGCCAGCAGCTTAGTAGCGGGAGGCCTCAGCTCCTACGAGCAGTACTTC. Translated: CASSLVAGGLSSYEQYF. V is TRBV7-6 and J is TRBJ1-2; 10 nucleotides line up with TRBD2. The J call is doubtful: the DNA matches TRBJ2-7 better. CDR1 and CDR2 from the germline V gene are SGHVS and FNYEAQ. The CDR3 covers 17 residues.

A single count supports this clonotype. This chain joins TRBV27 and TRBJ2-1; D unresolved. The J call may not be correct, given that the DNA end is closer to TRBJ2-7. The CDR3 runs 12 residues. Germline V gene sequence: CDR1 MNHEY, CDR2 SMNVEV (reference sequence). The CDR3 DNA sequence: TGTGCCAGCAGTTCCCACACCTACGAGCAGTACTTC. The encoded protein is CASSSHTYEQYF.

The chain joins TRBV7-2 to TRBJ2-1, with 8 bases aligning to TRBD2. The CDR3 has 16 amino acids. Germline V lookup: CDR1 SGHTA, CDR2 FQGNSA. The trim removed 3 bases at V and 6 bases at J, leaving 10 bases unmatched. The CDR3: CASSFLSGRTVNEQFF. The DNA for the CDR3 is TGTGCCAGCAGCTTCCTGAGCGGGAGAACGGTCAATGAGCAGTTCTTC.